The rows below give T cell receptor beta chains drawn from one sample of a study of Ad26.COV2.S vaccination and SARS-CoV-2 variants. The method was immunoSEQ multiplex PCR; TCRdb's version includes in-frame clones alone and lacks a portion of them. Here the sample spans under 500,000 clones, 92% being singletons. The sample consisted of peripheral blood, taken in a trial of Ad26.COV2.S vaccine versus placebo. These receptors were obtained from a person aged 18-60 years who received the Ad26.COV2.S COVID-19 vaccine or a placebo. Both conserved end residues are part of each CDR3. A D gene is named only where the DNA matches it firmly. Clone size is stated in some rows and not others, as once, few, many or a class when expanded.

D gene | J gene | clone size | V gene | CDR3 protein | CDR3 DNA
- | TRBJ2-3 | - | TRBV5-6 | CASSFGLATDTQYF | TGTGCCAGCAGCTTTGGGTTGGCGACAGATACGCAGTATTTT
- | TRBJ2-3 | - | TRBV7-9 | CASSLARVSDTQYF | TGTGCCAGCAGCTTAGCCAGGGTGTCAGATACGCAGTATTTT
- | TRBJ1-4 | once | TRBV4-3 | CASSQDYRVGEKLFF | TGCGCCAGCAGCCAAGACTACAGGGTTGGCGAAAAACTGTTTTTT
TRBD2 | TRBJ2-3 | - | TRBV9 | CASSPRLAGDLMNTQYF | TGTGCCAGCAGCCCCCGACTAGCGGGGGACCTCATGAATACGCAGTATTTT
- | TRBJ2-3 | - | TRBV5-1 | CASSLVGRLGDTQYF | TGCGCCAGCAGCTTGGTCGGGCGACTGGGAGATACGCAGTATTTT
- | TRBJ2-2 | - | TRBV6-6 | CASSDPQGGGWELFF | TGTGCCAGCAGTGACCCGCAGGGGGGTGGATGGGAGCTGTTTTTT
TRBD2 | TRBJ2-7 | once | TRBV7-2 | CASSLTSGGPASPYEQYF | TGTGCCAGCAGCTTAACTAGCGGGGGCCCCGCTAGCCCCTACGAGCAGTACTTC
TRBD1 | TRBJ1-2 | - | TRBV19 | CASSPGQGFGYTF | TGTGCCAGTAGTCCGGGACAGGGTTTTGGCTACACCTTC
- | TRBJ1-5 | - | TRBV21-1 | CASSKNSDQPQHF | TGTGCCAGCAGCAAAAACAGTGATCAGCCCCAGCATTTT
TRBD2 | TRBJ2-1 | - | TRBV7-2 | CASSPISGGASNEQFF | TGTGCCAGCAGCCCTATAAGCGGGGGGGCAAGCAATGAGCAGTTCTTC
TRBD2 | TRBJ2-3 | - | TRBV24-1 | CATSDPRGLAGGRDTQYF | TGTGCCACCAGTGACCCTCGCGGACTAGCGGGGGGGAGGGATACGCAGTATTTT
TRBD1 | TRBJ2-2 | - | TRBV28 | CASSLLGQGVPGELFF | TGTGCCAGCAGTTTATTGGGACAGGGGGTTCCCGGGGAGCTGTTTTTT
- | TRBJ2-7 | - | TRBV4-3 | CASSPGDWGSEQYF | TGCGCCAGCAGCCCTGGGGACTGGGGGAGCGAGCAGTACTTC
- | TRBJ1-2 | - | TRBV5-6 | CASSLLGNYGYTF | TGTGCCAGCAGCTTGCTCGGAAACTATGGCTACACCTTC
- | TRBJ1-1 | once | TRBV6-5 | CASSYDRGRMNTEAFF | TGTGCCAGCAGTTACGACCGGGGACGGATGAACACTGAAGCTTTCTTT
- | TRBJ2-7 | - | TRBV18 | CASSPRIYEQYF | TGTGCCAGCTCACCACGCATCTACGAGCAGTACTTC
TRBD1 | TRBJ2-7 | - | TRBV5-1 | CASSRGTETLIYEQYF | TGCGCCAGCAGCAGAGGGACAGAAACACTGATCTACGAGCAGTACTTC
TRBD1 | TRBJ2-7 | - | TRBV2 | CASNLRQGAYEQYF | TGTGCCAGCAACCTGCGGCAGGGGGCCTACGAGCAGTACTTC
- | TRBJ2-5 | - | TRBV28 | CASTAARGTQYF | TGTGCCAGCACAGCCGCGCGTGGGACCCAGTACTTC
- | TRBJ2-3 | - | TRBV30 | CAWSVQHGLSDTQYF | TGTGCCTGGAGTGTACAGCACGGACTTTCAGATACGCAGTATTTT
- | TRBJ2-7 | once | TRBV10-3 | CAISESSGVSYEQYF | TGTGCCATCAGTGAGTCGTCAGGGGTCTCCTACGAGCAGTACTTC
- | TRBJ1-1 | - | TRBV4-1 | CASSQVEGGTEAFF | TGCGCCAGCAGCCAAGTTGAGGGGGGGACTGAAGCTTTCTTT
- | TRBJ1-1 | - | TRBV3-1/TRBV3-2 | CASSQMGQPNTEAFF | TGTGCCAGCAGCCAGATGGGGCAACCGAACACTGAAGCTTTCTTT
- | TRBJ2-1 | - | TRBV6-5 | CASSYSGVRYNEQFF | TGTGCCAGCAGTTACTCCGGGGTCCGCTACAATGAGCAGTTCTTC
TRBD1 | TRBJ1-5 | - | TRBV4-1 | CASSQDRLNQPQHF | TGCGCCAGCAGCCAGGACAGGCTTAATCAGCCCCAGCATTTT
- | TRBJ2-7 | - | TRBV7-8 | CASSLETGMLLEQYF | TGTGCCAGCAGCTTAGAGACGGGGATGCTGTTGGAGCAGTACTTC
- | TRBJ2-5 | - | TRBV30 | CAWETGQETQYF | TGTGCCTGGGAAACAGGGCAAGAGACCCAGTACTTC
TRBD1 | TRBJ1-1 | - | TRBV29-1 | CSVGKDRVNTEAFF | TGCAGCGTTGGGAAGGACAGGGTCAACACTGAAGCTTTCTTT
TRBD1 | TRBJ2-7 | - | TRBV11-2 | CASSRGTGKTNEQYF | TGTGCCAGCAGCAGAGGGACAGGGAAAACCAACGAGCAGTACTTC
- | TRBJ1-2 | - | TRBV7-9 | CASSPPLGWDGYTF | TGTGCCAGCAGCCCCCCCCTGGGATGGGATGGCTACACCTTC
TRBD2 | TRBJ2-5 | - | TRBV6-2/TRBV6-3 | CASSRTSGAETQYF | TGTGCCAGCAGCCGGACTAGCGGGGCGGAGACCCAGTACTTC
- | TRBJ1-2 | - | TRBV4-3 | CASSQDRDRVAGYTF | TGCGCCAGCAGCCAAGACCGGGACCGAGTCGCGGGCTACACCTTC
- | TRBJ1-2 | - | TRBV5-1 | CASSPGGDNYGYTF | TGCGCCAGCAGCCCCGGGGGAGACAACTATGGCTACACCTTC
- | TRBJ2-1 | - | TRBV27 | CASGIGRGVDNEQFF | TGTGCCAGCGGGATAGGGCGGGGAGTAGACAATGAGCAGTTCTTC
TRBD1 | TRBJ2-3 | - | TRBV9 | CATGTGGLADTQYF | TGTGCCACCGGGACAGGCGGGTTGGCAGATACGCAGTATTTT
TRBD1 | TRBJ2-4 | - | TRBV5-8 | CASTGRQGNIQYF | TGTGCCAGCACAGGCAGACAGGGAAACATTCAGTACTTC
TRBD1 | TRBJ1-2 | - | TRBV3-1/TRBV3-2 | CASSQDPGGRGYTF | TGTGCCAGCAGCCAAGACCCAGGGGGCCGGGGCTACACCTTC
TRBD1 | TRBJ1-6 | - | TRBV27 | CASRTGVTYNSPLHF | TGTGCCAGCAGGACAGGGGTAACCTATAATTCACCCCTCCACTTT
- | TRBJ1-1 | - | TRBV4-3 | CASSSSGHLNTEAFF | TGCGCCAGCAGTTCATCGGGACACCTGAACACTGAAGCTTTCTTT
TRBD1 | TRBJ1-1 | - | TRBV15 | CATSTTHRGLLNTEAFF | TGTGCCACCAGCACCACCCACAGGGGGCTTCTAAACACTGAAGCTTTCTTT
TRBD1 | TRBJ2-1 | - | TRBV5-6 | CASRTTGAFYNEQFF | TGTGCCAGCAGAACAACAGGGGCGTTCTACAATGAGCAGTTCTTC
TRBD1 | TRBJ2-7 | - | TRBV29-1 | CSASDRGTYEQYF | TGCAGCGCTTCGGACAGGGGCACCTACGAGCAGTACTTC
- | TRBJ2-7 | - | TRBV30 | CAWSVFGLSYEQYF | TGTGCCTGGAGTGTATTTGGCCTCTCCTACGAGCAGTACTTC
- | TRBJ1-6 | - | TRBV3-1/TRBV3-2 | CASSQDSQVLNSPLHF | TGTGCCAGCAGCCAAGATTCGCAGGTCCTTAATTCACCCCTCCACTTT
TRBD2 | TRBJ2-2 | once | TRBV7-8 | CASSLVGGAVRDTGELFF | TGTGCCAGCAGCTTAGTCGGGGGGGCCGTTAGGGACACCGGGGAGCTGTTTTTT
TRBD1 | TRBJ1-4 | - | TRBV29-1 | CSVTGGTNEKLFF | TGCAGCGTGACAGGGGGAACTAATGAAAAACTGTTTTTT
TRBD2 | TRBJ2-5 | - | TRBV7-9 | CASSARLAGGETQYF | TGTGCCAGCAGCGCGAGACTAGCGGGAGGAGAGACCCAGTACTTC
- | TRBJ2-7 | - | TRBV6-5 | CASIVTHISSYEQYF | TGTGCCAGCATAGTAACTCACATAAGCTCCTACGAGCAGTACTTC
TRBD1 | TRBJ2-2 | - | TRBV5-1 | CASSFNRGDTGELFF | TGCGCCAGCAGCTTTAACAGGGGGGACACCGGGGAGCTGTTTTTT
TRBD1 | TRBJ1-1 | - | TRBV27 | CASRYNRDRVTEAFF | TGTGCCAGCAGATACAACCGGGACAGGGTCACTGAAGCTTTCTTT
TRBD2 | TRBJ2-7 | few | TRBV5-1 | CASSLAERGPYEQYF | TGCGCCAGCAGCTTGGCGGAGCGGGGGCCCTACGAGCAGTACTTC
TRBD2 | TRBJ2-3 | - | TRBV6-6 | CASTPGGPGDTQYF | TGTGCCAGCACTCCGGGGGGGCCCGGAGATACGCAGTATTTT
- | TRBJ2-7 | once | TRBV27 | CASSLSPLPSYEQYF | TGTGCCAGCAGTTTAAGTCCCCTACCATCCTACGAGCAGTACTTC
- | TRBJ2-5 | once | TRBV9 | CASSPTVRETQYF | TGTGCCAGCAGCCCGACCGTTCGAGAGACCCAGTACTTC
- | TRBJ1-1 | - | TRBV7-6 | CASSLGEYTEAFF | TGTGCCAGCAGCTTAGGAGAATACACTGAAGCTTTCTTT
- | TRBJ1-1 | once | TRBV18 | CASSPPGVNTEAFF | TGTGCCAGCTCACCCCCAGGGGTGAACACTGAAGCTTTCTTT
- | TRBJ2-1 | - | TRBV27 | CASSLGLDYGEQFF | TGTGCCAGCAGTTTGGGGCTAGACTATGGCGAGCAGTTCTTC